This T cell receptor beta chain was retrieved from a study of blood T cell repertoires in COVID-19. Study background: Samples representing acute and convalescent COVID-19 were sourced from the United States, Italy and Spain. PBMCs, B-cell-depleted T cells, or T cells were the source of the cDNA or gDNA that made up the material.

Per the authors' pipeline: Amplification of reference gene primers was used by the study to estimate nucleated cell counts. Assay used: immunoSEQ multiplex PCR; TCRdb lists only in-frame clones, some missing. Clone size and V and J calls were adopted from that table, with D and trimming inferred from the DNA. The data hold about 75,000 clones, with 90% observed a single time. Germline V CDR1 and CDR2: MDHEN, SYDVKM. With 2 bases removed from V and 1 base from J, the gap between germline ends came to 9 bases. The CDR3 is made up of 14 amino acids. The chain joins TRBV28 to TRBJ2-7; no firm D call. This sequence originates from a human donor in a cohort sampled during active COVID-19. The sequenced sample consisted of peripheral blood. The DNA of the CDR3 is TGTGCCAGCAGTTTAGCGAGTCGGTCCTACGAGCAGTACTTC. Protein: CASSLASRSYEQYF.